Listed below are T cell receptor beta chains from one sample, sequenced in a study of siplizumab effects on memory and regulatory T cells. Clones were sequenced by immunoSEQ multiplex PCR, and TCRdb holds only the in-frame ones, with some missing. The sample shows fewer than 100,000 clones, nearly 95% of them seen only once. Sequenced material: non-Treg CD4+ T cells sorted from blood. These receptors all come from a human donor in good health. Each CDR3 is given with its conserved first and last residue. The D gene is left open where the match is weak. Clone size is not always given. Where it is, it says once, few, many or a class for expanded clones.

DNA,CDR3,D,J,size,V
TGTGCCAGTAGGGAAACACAGGGAGGGTCTGAAGCTTTCTTT,CASRETQGGSEAFF,NA,TRBJ1-1,few,TRBV19
TGTGCCAGCAGCTCCCCGTCGACGACTAACTATGGCTACACCTTC,CASSSPSTTNYGYTF,NA,TRBJ1-2,NA,TRBV5-4
TGTGCCAGCAGTTTTAAGGGAACTGGGGCCAACGTCCTGACTTTC,CASSFKGTGANVLTF,NA,TRBJ2-6,NA,TRBV27
TGCGCCAGCAGTGAACAGGGTTCTTCACCCCTCCACTTT,CASSEQGSSPLHF,NA,TRBJ1-6,NA,TRBV10-2
TGCGCCAGCAGCCCTAGGGACGGCTCGAACACTGAAGCTTTCTTT,CASSPRDGSNTEAFF,NA,TRBJ1-1,NA,TRBV5-1
TGTGCCAGCAGCTATGGGGGCTTCCCCTACGAGCAGTACTTC,CASSYGGFPYEQYF,NA,TRBJ2-7,NA,TRBV7-6
TGTGCCAGCAGCAGGGGTCTGAACACCGGGGAGCTGTTTTTT,CASSRGLNTGELFF,NA,TRBJ2-2,NA,TRBV7-3
TGTGCCTGGAGGGGGGAGGAAGGCGAGCAGTACTTC,CAWRGEEGEQYF,NA,TRBJ2-7,NA,TRBV30
TGTGCCAGCTCACCGATGGGGATGAAGGGGTACAATGAGCAGTTCTTC,CASSPMGMKGYNEQFF,NA,TRBJ2-1,NA,TRBV18
TGCAGCGTTGTACACGGTAGCACAGATACGCAGTATTTT,CSVVHGSTDTQYF,NA,TRBJ2-3,NA,TRBV29-1
TGTGCCAGCAGCCCCGGGACTAGGGATGGAGCAGTGTACTTC,CASSPGTRDGAVYF,TRBD2,TRBJ2-7,NA,TRBV5-4
TGTGCCTGGAGTGGGCAGCCAACTAATGAAAAACTGTTTTTT,CAWSGQPTNEKLFF,NA,TRBJ1-4,once,TRBV30
TGTGCCTGGAGTGCTCCAACTCCGGGATATCAGCAGCCCCAGCATTTT,CAWSAPTPGYQQPQHF,NA,TRBJ1-5,once,TRBV30
TGTGCCAGCTCCAGGGGACAGGCGATTGGGCCCCAGCATTTT,CASSRGQAIGPQHF,TRBD1,TRBJ1-5,NA,TRBV18
TGCAGCGTTGAACGCTATGGGACAGGGGTATCATGGTACACTGAAGCTTTCTTT,CSVERYGTGVSWYTEAFF,TRBD1,TRBJ1-1,NA,TRBV29-1
TGTGCCAGCGGTTTAAGCTCCTACAATGAGCAGTTCTTC,CASGLSSYNEQFF,NA,TRBJ2-1,NA,TRBV6-6
TGTGCCAGCAGCAGGGACAGCTTCTCTGGAAACACCATATATTTT,CASSRDSFSGNTIYF,TRBD1,TRBJ1-3,NA,TRBV5-6
TGTGCCAGCAGCTTATTGGGTCGGGGGCGCGGTAATGAAAAACTGTTTTTT,CASSLLGRGRGNEKLFF,NA,TRBJ1-4,NA,TRBV7-8
TGCGCCAGCAGCCCAGGGACACGGAGATTGAACACTGAAGCTTTCTTT,CASSPGTRRLNTEAFF,NA,TRBJ1-1,NA,TRBV5-1
TGTGCCAGCAGCCAATCGGGTGCAGGGGGCTATGGCTACACCTTC,CASSQSGAGGYGYTF,TRBD1,TRBJ1-2,once,TRBV16
TGTGCCAGCAGCTTGAACCCTGATAAGAACACTGAAGCTTTCTTT,CASSLNPDKNTEAFF,NA,TRBJ1-1,NA,TRBV7-8
TGTGCCTGGACCCCGGGGGGGGTCTATGGCTACACCTTC,CAWTPGGVYGYTF,NA,TRBJ1-2,NA,TRBV30
TGTGCCAGCAGCGTCGGGGGAAGGACTGAAGCTTTCTTT,CASSVGGRTEAFF,NA,TRBJ1-1,NA,TRBV6-5
TGTGCCAGCTCACCTGACCGACATCAGCCCCAGCATTTT,CASSPDRHQPQHF,NA,TRBJ1-5,NA,TRBV18
TGTGCCAGCTCTCTCGACCGCGGGGGGCAAGAGACCCAGTACTTC,CASSLDRGGQETQYF,TRBD2,TRBJ2-5,NA,TRBV18
TGTGCCAGCAGTTTATGGGAGGGTTCTCGGTCTGAAGCTTTCTTT,CASSLWEGSRSEAFF,NA,TRBJ1-1,NA,TRBV28
TGTGCCATCAGTGAGTCGGTGGGGGCCAACGTCCTGACTTTC,CAISESVGANVLTF,NA,TRBJ2-6,NA,TRBV10-3
TGTGCCAGCAGCTCCATTTTTGTCTATGGCTACACCTTC,CASSSIFVYGYTF,NA,TRBJ1-2,once,TRBV11-2
TGTGCCAGCAGCGGTCGGGCAGGGGGAGAAAATGGCTACACCTTC,CASSGRAGGENGYTF,NA,TRBJ1-2,NA,TRBV21-1